A single sample is the source of the 30 T cell receptor beta chains below, sequenced in a study of T-cell reconstitution after alpha-beta-depleted transplantation in children. Library preparation (for TCRbeta) was performed with unique molecular identifiers. TCRdb processed the PCR reads anew with MiXCR; each CDR3 protein has one entry. Of roughly 100,000 distinct CDR3 sequences listed, about 8% are singletons. The sequencing used PBMCs, collected before TCRalphabeta/CD19-depleted stem cell transplant. These receptor sequences come from a boy younger than 10 with acute lymphoblastic leukemia, due to receive a stem cell transplant.

This clonotype occurred a few times. The chain uses TRBV7-2 and TRBJ2-4; maybe TRBD1 (6 bases). Germline loops: CDR1 SGHTA, CDR2 FQGNSA. This CDR3 has 16 amino acids. The V gene lost 5 bases and the J gene lost 3 bases, with 17 bases spanning the gap. The CDR3 sequence is CASSRGPGDVKNIQYF. In nucleotides, the CDR3 is TGTGCCAGCAGCCGGGGACCAGGGGACGTCAAAAACATTCAGTACTTC.

This clonotype came up many times. The chain carries TRBV5-1 and TRBJ2-6, with 8 bases aligning to TRBD2. This CDR3 has 16 residues. Germline V lookup: CDR1 SGHRS, CDR2 YFSETQ. The V gene end was trimmed by 4 bases and the J gene end by 3 bases; junction bases not matched to a gene: 6. This chain's CDR3 is CASSTLAGYGANVLTF. For the CDR3, the DNA is TGCGCCAGCAGCACCTTAGCGGGGTATGGGGCCAACGTCCTGACTTTC.

The chain joins TRBV12-3 or TRBV12-4 to TRBJ1-1; D is unresolved. There are 15 residues in the CDR3. Trimming left V 5 bases short and J 0 bases short, with 13 bases between. The CDR3 loop is CASSPRTGLNTEAFF. CDR3 nucleotide sequence: TGTGCCAGCAGTCCCCGGACGGGCCTGAACACTGAAGCTTTCTTT.

This clonotype was found many times. This chain uses TRBV20-1 with TRBJ2-1; 7 nucleotides line up with TRBD2. CDR3 length equals 14 residues. The V gene's germline CDR1 is DFQATT and CDR2 SNEGSKA (reference sequence). V trimming: 6 bases; J trimming: 9 bases; junction bases outside the gene matches: 14. CDR3 loop: CSADGGSGEGEQFF. The CDR3 DNA follows: TGCAGTGCCGACGGAGGGAGCGGGGAGGGTGAGCAGTTCTTC.

This clonotype was recorded a few times. The V gene is TRBV11-3, the J gene TRBJ2-1; no definite D call. Germline V gene data show CDR1 as SGHNT and CDR2 as YENEEA. CDR3 size: 19 residues. Trimming shortened V by 1 base and J by 0 bases, and 19 bases separated the two germline ends. The CDR3 spells CASSLGLAATLSSYNEQFF. The CDR3 DNA sequence: TGTGCCAGCAGCTTAGGGTTGGCAGCAACTTTAAGCTCCTACAATGAGCAGTTCTTC.

Comments on this clonotype: With a much larger clone just one base away, this may be a read error. No conserved phenylalanine or tryptophan is present at the end of the CDR3, so a read error is the likely explanation. The CDR3 DNA reads as TGCAGTGCGGTGAGGGACAGGGGGCTCACTGAAGCTTTCTCT. It encodes CSAVRDRGLTEAFS. This sequence joins TRBV20-1 and TRBJ1-1, with TRBD1 matching over 12 bases. J gave up 4 bases and V 6 bases, and 6 bases lay outside the gene matches. CDR3 length: 14 residues. From germline, CDR1 is DFQATT and CDR2 SNEGSKA (reference sequence).

The gene calls are TRBV11-3 and TRBJ2-5; 12 bases fit TRBD2. The V gene's germline CDR1 is SGHNT and CDR2 YENEEA. CDR3 length equals 15 residues. V lost 1 base to trimming and J lost 5 bases; unmatched junction nucleotides: 2. Here the CDR3 DNA reads TGTGCCAGCAGCTTAGGGGGACTAGCGGGCGAGACCCAGTACTTC. Its protein is CASSLGGLAGETQYF.

At least ten counts were recorded for this clonotype. V and J are TRBV7-2 and TRBJ1-5; a possible D gene is TRBD1 (6 bases). The CDR3 is 17 amino acids. CDR1 and CDR2 (germline): SGHTA, FQGNSA. The V gene lost 3 bases and the J gene lost 3 bases, with 18 bases spanning the gap. In nucleotides, the CDR3 is TGTGCCAGCAGCTTGGGCCAGGGGATTCAGGACAATCAGCCCCAGCATTTT. Encoded protein: CASSLGQGIQDNQPQHF.

This clonotype was seen a handful of times. The chain has TRBV7-9 and TRBJ1-5; 11 bases agree with TRBD1. In germline, CDR1 is SEHNR, CDR2 FQNEAQ (reference sequence). V was clipped by 3 bases and J by 1 base; unmatched bases: 14. The CDR3 totals 20 residues. The CDR3 is CASSFHGLDRGHGSNQPQHF. The CDR3 DNA is TGTGCCAGCAGCTTCCATGGTCTGGACAGGGGGCATGGCAGCAATCAGCCCCAGCATTTT. The variable domain in full, completed from reference TRBV7-9 and TRBJ1-5, reads DTGVSQNPRHKITKRGQNVTFRCDPISEHNRLYWYRQTLGQGPEFLTYFQNEAQLEKSRLLSDRFSAERPKGSFSTLEIQRTEQGDSAMYLCASSFHGLDRGHGSNQPQHFGDGTRLSIL.

This clonotype was seen many times. The chain recombines TRBV21-1 with TRBJ1-3; TRBD1 reflects the table's D call only, with no check against the DNA. TRBV21-1 is a documented pseudogene. The CDR3 contains 18 residues. The CDR3 protein is CASSKVVLAWVAGNTIYF. In DNA, the CDR3 is TGTGCCAGCAGCAAAGTCGTCCTGGCCTGGGTAGCTGGAAACACCATATATTTT.

This clonotype was picked up many times. This chain uses TRBV15 with TRBJ2-1; TRBD2 matches at 7 bases. V was pared by 0 bases and J by 7 bases, with 6 bases of the junction left unmatched. Per the germline V gene, CDR1 is LNHNV and CDR2 is YYDKDF (reference sequence). The CDR3 has 15 residues. In nucleotides, the CDR3 is TGTGCCACCAGCAGAGATCGGGGGGACGTTAATGAGCAGTTCTTC. Translation: CATSRDRGDVNEQFF. Full variable domain (remainder filled in from reference TRBV15 and TRBJ2-1): DAMVIQNPRYQVTQFGKPVTLSCSQTLNHNVMYWYQQKSSQAPKLLFHYYDKDFNNEADTPDNFQSRRPNTSFCFLDIRSPGLGDTAMYLCATSRDRGDVNEQFFGPGTRLTVL.

This clonotype was observed many times. V gene TRBV5-1 combines with J gene TRBJ1-5; D perhaps matches TRBD1 (6 bases). The germline V gene has CDR1 SGHRS and CDR2 YFSETQ. The CDR3 consists of 15 residues. With 4 bases removed from V and 0 bases from J, the gap between germline ends came to 11 bases. CDR3 residues: CASSPGTFSNQPQHF. The CDR3 nucleotides read TGCGCCAGCAGCCCGGGGACATTTAGCAATCAGCCCCAGCATTTT.

This clonotype was counted a few times. The rearrangement joins TRBV7-2 to TRBJ2-7; 7 bases line up with TRBD1. Germline CDR1 and CDR2: SGHTA and FQGNSA. There are 15 residues in the CDR3. After removal of 1 base from V and 2 bases from J, the junction contained 5 bases not matched to a gene. The CDR3, as DNA: TGTGCCAGCAGCTTAGAGGGACAGACACCCTACGAGCAGTACTTC. This sequence encodes CASSLEGQTPYEQYF.

The chain carries TRBV14 and TRBJ1-5; D ambiguous. The CDR3 totals 13 residues. V lost 1 base and J lost 0, with 1 base in between. In germline, CDR1 is SGHDN, CDR2 FVKESK. The CDR3: CASSQGSNQPQHF. CDR3 DNA sequence: TGTGCCAGCAGCCAAGGTAGCAATCAGCCCCAGCATTTT.

This clonotype was picked up many times. This sequence joins TRBV20-1 and TRBJ2-3; D is ambiguous. The germline V gene has CDR1 DFQATT and CDR2 SNEGSKA (reference sequence). Trimming shortened V by 6 bases and J by 0 bases, and 19 bases separated the two germline ends. The CDR3 has 16 amino acids. The CDR3 sequence is CSAQEPREPSTDTQYF. The CDR3 DNA reads as TGCAGTGCCCAAGAGCCTAGGGAACCTAGCACAGATACGCAGTATTTT.

This chain links TRBV7-2 with TRBJ1-4, with 8 bases lining up with TRBD1. CDR3 size: 14 residues. The junction had 8 bases not matched to a gene; V was cut back by 6 bases and J by 8 bases. CDR1 and CDR2 (germline): SGHTA, FQGNSA. The CDR3 coding sequence is TGTGCCAGCAGTCAGGACAGGGCGGGAGAAAAACTGTTTTTT. The encoded protein is CASSQDRAGEKLFF. The full variable domain, rest sourced from reference TRBV7-2 and TRBJ1-4, is GAGVSQSPSNKVTEKGKDVELRCDPISGHTALYWYRQSLGQGLEFLIYFQGNSAPDKSGLPSDRFSAERTGGSVSTLTIQRTQQEDSAVYLCASSQDRAGEKLFFGSGTQLSVL.

This clonotype has just a few counts. CDR3 sequence: CASSVGLDPPKSGQFF. In DNA form, the CDR3 reads TGTGCCAGCAGCGTGGGACTCGATCCCCCAAAGTCTGGACAGTTCTTC. The J gene is TRBJ2-1, the V gene TRBV6-1, with D perhaps TRBD2 (6 bases). Per the germline V gene, CDR1 is MNHNS and CDR2 is SASEGT. Trimming took 6 bases from V and 13 from J, leaving 28 bases between them. The CDR3 extends over 16 amino acids.

The chain carries TRBV4-1 and TRBJ2-3, with a possible D match to TRBD2 (5 bases). The V gene's germline CDR1 is MGHRA and CDR2 YSYEKL. With 0 bases removed from V and 2 bases from J, the gap between germline ends came to 21 bases. This CDR3 contains 19 residues. The DNA for the CDR3 is TGCGCCAGCAGCCAAGATGGCAGCGGTCTAGGCGCTTACACAGATACGCAGTATTTT. This codes for CASSQDGSGLGAYTDTQYF.

This clonotype appeared many times. The chain joins TRBV5-1 to TRBJ2-7, with no clear D. The V gene lost 1 base and the J gene lost 2 bases, with 13 bases spanning the gap. The germline V gene encodes CDR1 SGHRS and CDR2 YFSETQ. This CDR3 is built from 15 residues. The CDR3 bases are TGCGCCAGCAGCTTGAACCGCAGGCCCCCCTACGAGCAGTACTTC. Translated: CASSLNRRPPYEQYF.

This clonotype was seen a handful of times. This rearrangement joins TRBV7-8 to TRBJ2-2; D is possibly TRBD1 (5 bases). V was shortened by 4 bases and J by 0 bases, with 18 bases between the two germline ends. CDR3 size: 18 residues. CDR1 is SGHVS, CDR2 FQNEAQ, per germline. The CDR3 reads CASSYLGWGTPNTGELFF. CDR3 bases: TGTGCCAGCAGCTACTTAGGTTGGGGCACTCCGAACACCGGGGAGCTGTTTTTT.

This clonotype was found many times. An end of the junction differs from the germline gene, which may be a read error. The V gene is TRBV7-9, the J gene TRBJ2-1; D gene uncertain. Germline V gene data show CDR1 as SEHNR and CDR2 as FQNEAQ (reference sequence). The CDR3 contains 14 residues. CDR3 sequence: CASSLELSYDEQFF. The CDR3 DNA follows: TGTGCCAGCAGCTTAGAACTGAGCTACGATGAGCAGTTCTTC.

A few counts support this clonotype. The chain is built from TRBV20-1 and TRBJ1-5, with D tentatively TRBD1 (5 bases). The CDR3 runs 17 residues. Trimming pared 3 bases from V and 1 base from J, leaving 19 bases between. CDR1 is DFQATT, CDR2 SNEGSKA, per germline (reference sequence). This CDR3 is CSASRTVSGTSNQPQHF. Written as DNA, the CDR3 is TGCAGTGCTAGTCGCACCGTTTCGGGGACCAGCAATCAGCCCCAGCATTTT.

This clonotype came up a few times. The chain carries TRBV5-4 and TRBJ2-1, with 15 bases lining up with TRBD2. Germline V gives CDR1 SGHNT, CDR2 YYREEE (reference sequence). The CDR3 has 15 amino acids. V lost 2 bases and J lost 12; bases outside the gene matches: 6. The CDR3 loop is CASSLPGTSGGTQFF. Here the CDR3 DNA reads TGTGCCAGCAGCTTACCAGGGACTAGCGGGGGGACGCAGTTCTTC.

This clonotype showed up many times. The chain joins TRBV7-9 to TRBJ1-4; 9 bases are shared with TRBD1. The CDR3 is 15 residues long. With 6 bases clipped from V and 2 bases from J, the junction kept 4 bases outside the gene matches. The germline V gene has CDR1 SEHNR and CDR2 FQNEAQ (reference sequence). The CDR3 nucleotides read TGTGCCAGCAGTTACGACAGGGGGACTAATGAAAAACTGTTTTTT. Translation: CASSYDRGTNEKLFF. Drawing the rest from reference TRBV7-9 and TRBJ1-4, the complete variable domain is DTGVSQNPRHKITKRGQNVTFRCDPISEHNRLYWYRQTLGQGPEFLTYFQNEAQLEKSRLLSDRFSAERPKGSFSTLEIQRTEQGDSAMYLCASSYDRGTNEKLFFGSGTQLSVL.

This clonotype has a handful of counts. J is TRBJ2-3 and V is TRBV20-1; 13 nucleotides align to TRBD2. Germline CDR1 DFQATT, CDR2 SNEGSKA (reference sequence). The CDR3 totals 19 residues. V lost 1 base and J lost 1; bases outside the gene matches: 11. CDR3 coding DNA: TGCAGTGCTAGAGGGGCGACTAGCGGGGGGATAATCGGCACAGATACGCAGTATTTT. This translates into CSARGATSGGIIGTDTQYF.

The rearrangement joins TRBV20-1 to TRBJ1-3; TRBD1 might be the D (5 bases). The CDR3 runs to 12 residues. Trimming stripped 6 bases from V and 4 bases from J, with 10 bases between. The V gene's germline CDR1 is DFQATT and CDR2 SNEGSKA (reference sequence). DNA for the CDR3: TGCAGTGCCGACAGCCGGGGAAACACCATATATTTT. Translated, it gives CSADSRGNTIYF.

This clonotype was counted many times. The genes are TRBV20-1 and TRBJ2-1; 8 positions agree with TRBD1. Germline CDR1 is DFQATT and CDR2 is SNEGSKA (reference sequence). This CDR3 contains 13 residues. In DNA form, the CDR3 reads TGCAGGGCAGACAGGGGAGAGGGCAATGAGCAGTTCTTC. Protein: CRADRGEGNEQFF.

This clonotype was recorded many times. This sequence joins TRBV28 and TRBJ1-5, with D unclear. Trimming pared 6 bases from V and 0 bases from J, leaving 12 bases between. The CDR3 contains 15 residues. The germline gives CDR1 MDHEN, CDR2 SYDVKM. The CDR3 sequence is CASSRRINSNQPQHF. The DNA of the CDR3 is TGTGCCAGCAGCAGACGGATTAATAGCAATCAGCCCCAGCATTTT.

The table lists this clonotype with many counts. J is TRBJ2-7 and V is TRBV2; 7 bases are shared with TRBD2. The CDR3 runs 14 residues. The germline V gene has CDR1 SNHLY and CDR2 FYNNEI. Trimming at V came to 8 bases and at J to 4 bases, leaving 11 bases not matched to a gene. CDR3 nucleotide sequence: TGTGCCAGCGGGAGGGAATATGGAGGGTACGAGCAGTACTTC. It encodes CASGREYGGYEQYF.

There are a few counts of this clonotype. The chain couples TRBV7-9 to TRBJ2-3; the match to TRBD2 covers 11 bases. Germline assignment: CDR1 SEHNR and CDR2 FQNEAQ (reference sequence). This CDR3 is built from 17 residues. With V trimmed by 5 bases and J by 2 bases, 9 bases remained unmatched. The CDR3 coding sequence is TGTGCCAGCAGCCCCGGGACTAGCGGTCTCGTCACAGATACGCAGTATTTT. It codes for CASSPGTSGLVTDTQYF.